The 7 T cell receptor beta chains below all came from one sample that was sequenced in a study of T cells in Graves' hyperthyroidism and ophthalmopathy. The TCR beta CDR3 regions underwent amplification using RNA transcripts as the source. Initially, a first-round RT-PCR of the TCR CDR3 employed the HTBI primer set. TCRdb recomputed calls from the multiplex PCR reads with MiXCR, one row per CDR3 protein. The sample has fewer than 550,000 distinct CDR3 sequences; 15% to 17% are singletons. Sequencing was performed on blood. These receptors were taken from a woman aged 18 to 35 with Graves' hyperthyroidism.

The sample holds many counts of this clonotype. The chain links TRBV15 to TRBJ1-1; 9 bases map to TRBD1. V trimming: 2 bases; J trimming: 4 bases; junction bases outside the gene matches: 5. This CDR3 comprises 15 residues. Per the germline V gene, CDR1 is LNHNV and CDR2 is YYDKDF (reference sequence). Here the CDR3 DNA reads TGTGCCACCAGCAGATCCAGACAGGGGGGCACTGAAGCTTTCTTT. It yields the protein CATSRSRQGGTEAFF.

The chain couples TRBV28 to TRBJ2-1, with 7 bases lining up with TRBD2. V was pared by 5 bases and J by 7 bases, with 5 bases of the junction left unmatched. CDR3 length: 13 amino acids. Per germline, CDR1 MDHEN and CDR2 SYDVKM. The CDR3 sequence is CASSPREDNEQFF. For the CDR3, the DNA is TGTGCCAGCAGTCCCCGGGAGGATAATGAGCAGTTCTTC.

Of note for this clonotype: A much larger clone is a single base away; this may be a read error. No conserved phenylalanine or tryptophan ends this CDR3, so it is likely a read error. The chain is built from TRBV19 and TRBJ1-1; the D gene is possibly TRBD1 (5 bases). This CDR3 spans 16 amino acids. CDR1 is LNHDA and CDR2 is SQIVND in the germline V gene (reference sequence). V lost 3 bases and J lost 4, with 18 bases in between. The CDR3 sequence: CASSIRTPRGGTEAFS. The CDR3 DNA reads TGTGCCAGTAGTATCCGGACCCCTCGCGGGGGCACTGAAGCTTTCTCT.

V usage is TRBV24-1 and J usage is TRBJ2-3; D is unresolved. Trimming pared 6 bases from V and 6 bases from J, leaving 6 bases between. Germline loops: CDR1 KGHDR, CDR2 SFDVKD. The CDR3 loop spans 11 amino acids. As DNA, the CDR3 is TGTGCCACCAGTTTTTCGGATACGCAGTATTTT. It encodes CATSFSDTQYF.

This clonotype has at least ten counts. The J gene is TRBJ1-1, the V gene TRBV6-6; possible D gene TRBD1, 5 bases. Germline CDR1 and CDR2: MNHNY and SVGAGI (reference sequence). V lost 2 bases, J lost 1 base, and 11 bases lay in between. This CDR3 has 15 amino acids. In nucleotides, the CDR3 is TGTGCCAGCAGTTACAGGAGGGGTCGGAACACTGAAGCTTTCTTT. Its translation: CASSYRRGRNTEAFF.

V is TRBV5-1 and J is TRBJ2-7; D call uncertain. CDR1 SGHRS and CDR2 YFSETQ come from the germline V gene. V dropped 1 base and J dropped 1 base, with 6 bases sitting between them. This CDR3 region has 13 residues. CDR3 sequence: CASSLRVSYEQYF. The CDR3 bases are TGCGCCAGCAGCTTGCGGGTTTCCTACGAGCAGTACTTC. The full variable domain, with the rest looked up from reference TRBV5-1 and TRBJ2-7, is KAGVTQTPRYLIKTRGQQVTLSCSPISGHRSVSWYQQTPGQGLQFLFEYFSETQRNKGNFPGRFSGRQFSNSRSEMNVSTLELGDSALYLCASSLRVSYEQYFGPGTRLTVT.

This clonotype was counted at least ten times. The V call is TRBV7-2, the J call TRBJ1-2; 9 nucleotides agree with TRBD1. The CDR3 length is 15 residues. Losses at the gene ends were 5 bases for V and 8 bases for J; bases not matched to a gene: 12. Per germline, CDR1 SGHTA and CDR2 FQGNSA. The CDR3 nucleotides are TGTGCCAGCAGCACCCACAGGGGGCTGGGTGGGGGCTACACCTTC. Its translation: CASSTHRGLGGGYTF.